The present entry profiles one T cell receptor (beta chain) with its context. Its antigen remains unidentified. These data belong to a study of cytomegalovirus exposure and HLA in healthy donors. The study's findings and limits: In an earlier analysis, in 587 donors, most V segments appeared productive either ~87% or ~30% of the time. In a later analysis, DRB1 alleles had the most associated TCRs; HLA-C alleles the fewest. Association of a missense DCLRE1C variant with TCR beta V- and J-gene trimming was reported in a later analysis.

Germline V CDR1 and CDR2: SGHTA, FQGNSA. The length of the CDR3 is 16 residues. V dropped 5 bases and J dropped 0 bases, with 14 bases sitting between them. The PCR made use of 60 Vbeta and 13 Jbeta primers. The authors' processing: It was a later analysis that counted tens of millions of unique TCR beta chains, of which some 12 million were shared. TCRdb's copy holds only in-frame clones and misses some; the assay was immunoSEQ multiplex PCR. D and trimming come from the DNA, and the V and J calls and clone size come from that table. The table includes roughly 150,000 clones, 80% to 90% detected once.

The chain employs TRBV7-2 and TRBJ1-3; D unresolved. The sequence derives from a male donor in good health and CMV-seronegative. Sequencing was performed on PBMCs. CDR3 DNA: TGTGCCAGCAGCCCTAGTCCAACTTTCTCTGGAAACACCATATATTTT. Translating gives CASSPSPTFSGNTIYF.